This TCR beta chain derives from a study of blood T cells in healthy people across ages (dated by TCRdb to the mid-2010s). For context, the study as a whole: Template switching captured roughly one uniquely barcoded TCR beta cDNA molecule per two T cells in model experiments. To track age-related changes in TCR beta repertoire diversity, the study relied on deep sequencing normalized with unique cDNA molecular identifiers. Donors were grouped into four age groups: young (average roughly 15 years), middle-aged (over 35), aged (roughly 67) and long-lived (less than 85). Donors of different ages were randomly distributed across sequencing lanes to avoid experimental bias. The study analyzed two additional independent replicas of 1 million unique cDNA reads from the same blood draw for two donors, one aged 18 to 29 and one aged 80 or older. Overall study results and their limits: There was a strong correlation between observed TCR beta diversity and the percentage of naive T cells measured by flow cytometry. Observed TCR beta diversity per million T cells fell roughly linearly with age, and a significant reduction was already apparent by age roughly 40. Estimates of total diversity based on one million sequenced T cells were regarded as lower bounds and as underestimates. Compared with the aged group, the long-lived group had more naive CD4+ T cells, fewer expanded clones and increased TCR diversity, suggesting age selection. Conclusive comparison of naive and antigen-experienced compartments was prevented by the profiling of bulk unsorted PBMCs. Because the CMV infection status of the donors was unknown, age-related changes in expanded clonotypes may potentially have been confounded.

CDR1 LGHNA and CDR2 YNFKEQ were looked up in the germline V gene. From its cysteine to its phenylalanine, the CDR3 spans 14 amino acids. Kept here is only the CDR3 DNA, which spans 42 bases and is read in frame from base 1. The V end loses 4 bases and the J end loses 4 bases, and a stretch of 14 bases separates them. This clonotype was observed at least ten times. There is no known antigen for this receptor. No much larger clone exists at a distance of one base, and base qualities are not known. Library generation was performed with 5' RACE. TCRdb lists the instrument as Illumina HiSeq 2500. A second PCR of roughly 7 to 12 cycles was performed with a sample-barcoded 5' primer and a J-beta primer mix. A template-switch 5' adaptor carrying 12 random nucleotides introduced a unique molecular identifier onto each TCR beta cDNA molecule. Each sample yielded at least 2.5 million CDR3-containing paired-end reads. First-strand cDNA was synthesized from all RNA with the Mint cDNA synthesis kit, primed by a TRBC-specific oligonucleotide. Following uracil-DNA glycosylase treatment, all cDNA underwent a first 18-cycle PCR with the universal primers M1SS and BC2_uni_R. The study's own analysis went as follows. Normalization of each sample was performed by random selection of 1 million high-quality reads, each carrying a distinct molecular identifier. Instead of being binned into consensus sequences, reads that shared molecular identifiers were thrown out. MiTCR, run with a Q25 quality threshold and the strictest error-elimination algorithm, handled CDR3 identification, clonotype clustering and error correction. A nonparametric unseen species model with Euler transformation was used to estimate lower-bound total TCR beta diversity. Starting from the raw public reads, TCRdb applied fastp trimming at Q25, assembled clones with MiXCR and retained in-frame beta chains. Identical CDR3 protein sequences are pooled into one entry, listed with their most common genes and DNA. These V and J calls are TCRdb output, not the study's own analysis. For this sample there are 800,000 or so distinct CDR3 sequences; 35% to 50% appear just once. Jointly, the top ten make up about a sixth of the sample.

The donors were around 39 Caucasian individuals from Russia, aged 6 to 90 years, who were systemically healthy. Each donor gave 8 to 10 milliliters of peripheral blood, collected into EDTA-treated Vacutainer tubes. Ficoll-Paque density-gradient centrifugation was used to isolate PBMCs, with at least 7 million per sample. Total RNA was extracted from PBMCs with Trizol reagent, with at least 6 micrograms obtained per sample. For every donor, an aliquot of PBMCs went through flow cytometry to measure the percentages of naive CD45RAhigh/CD27high T cells. This clonotype originated in an older man in good health. Sequenced material: blood. This receptor chain uses TRBV4-2 and TRBJ2-7; the D gene is not confidently resolved. The base sequence is TGTGCCAGCAGCCTAAGTCAGGAAACTTACGAGCAGTACTTC. This encodes CASSLSQETYEQYF.